These T cell receptor beta chains were read from a single sample in a study of CD8+ T cells in alopecia areata. TCRdb's table, derived via immunoSEQ multiplex PCR, lists solely in-frame clones and lacks some. Of 150,000 to 200,000 clones in the sample, around 63% were seen once. The material sequenced was CD4+ T cells sorted from blood, taken at week 0. These receptors originate from a human donor with alopecia areata. Both conserved end residues are part of each CDR3. D genes are given only for firm matches. Clone size is not always given. Where it is, it says once, few, many or a class for expanded clones.

d_gene: -
v_gene: TRBV20-1
abundance: -
j_gene: TRBJ1-2
CDR3aa: CSAREANGYTF
CDR3nt: TGCAGTGCTAGAGAGGCGAATGGCTACACCTTC

d_gene: TRBD2
v_gene: TRBV9
abundance: -
j_gene: TRBJ2-7
CDR3aa: CASSVDAGGSYEQYF
CDR3nt: TGTGCCAGCAGCGTAGATGCGGGGGGGTCTTACGAGCAGTACTTC

d_gene: -
v_gene: TRBV15
abundance: -
j_gene: TRBJ2-2
CDR3aa: CATSPLQGVGWAGELFF
CDR3nt: TGTGCCACCAGCCCCCTACAAGGGGTAGGGTGGGCCGGGGAGCTGTTTTTT

d_gene: -
v_gene: TRBV5-1
abundance: -
j_gene: TRBJ2-3
CDR3aa: CASSLDLPSTDTQYF
CDR3nt: TGCGCCAGCAGCTTGGACCTCCCTAGCACAGATACGCAGTATTTT

d_gene: -
v_gene: TRBV11-3
abundance: -
j_gene: TRBJ2-1
CDR3aa: CASGPSRDEQFF
CDR3nt: TGTGCCAGCGGCCCTAGTCGAGATGAGCAGTTCTTC

d_gene: TRBD1
v_gene: TRBV30
abundance: -
j_gene: TRBJ2-5
CDR3aa: CAWSFDRGRETQYF
CDR3nt: TGTGCCTGGAGTTTCGACAGGGGGAGAGAGACCCAGTACTTC

d_gene: -
v_gene: TRBV7-9
abundance: few
j_gene: TRBJ2-2
CDR3aa: CASSLATETGELFF
CDR3nt: TGTGCCAGCAGCTTAGCCACAGAGACCGGGGAGCTGTTTTTT

d_gene: TRBD1
v_gene: TRBV6-4
abundance: -
j_gene: TRBJ1-1
CDR3aa: CASSDSDRVTEAFF
CDR3nt: TGTGCCAGCAGTGACTCCGACAGGGTTACTGAAGCTTTCTTT

d_gene: -
v_gene: TRBV5-1
abundance: -
j_gene: TRBJ2-2
CDR3aa: CASSKGVTDTGELFF
CDR3nt: TGCGCCAGCAGTAAGGGAGTCACCGACACCGGGGAGCTGTTTTTT

d_gene: -
v_gene: TRBV30
abundance: -
j_gene: TRBJ2-6
CDR3aa: CAWRGRGANVLTF
CDR3nt: TGTGCCTGGAGGGGGCGCGGGGCCAACGTCCTGACTTTC

d_gene: TRBD1
v_gene: TRBV29-1
abundance: -
j_gene: TRBJ1-1
CDR3aa: CSAADRGKGAFF
CDR3nt: TGCAGCGCTGCGGACAGGGGGAAGGGAGCTTTCTTT

d_gene: -
v_gene: TRBV10-3
abundance: -
j_gene: TRBJ1-6
CDR3aa: CAIRSGTDNSPLHF
CDR3nt: TGTGCCATCAGGTCCGGGACCGATAATTCACCCCTCCACTTT

d_gene: -
v_gene: TRBV6-1
abundance: few
j_gene: TRBJ1-5
CDR3aa: CASSESGFGQPQHF
CDR3nt: TGTGCCAGCAGTGAATCAGGGTTTGGACAGCCCCAGCATTTT

d_gene: -
v_gene: TRBV29-1
abundance: -
j_gene: TRBJ2-5
CDR3aa: CSVNGWETQYF
CDR3nt: TGCAGCGTCAACGGGTGGGAGACCCAGTACTTC

d_gene: -
v_gene: TRBV2
abundance: few
j_gene: TRBJ2-1
CDR3aa: CAMQSSYNEQFF
CDR3nt: TGTGCCATGCAGAGCTCCTACAATGAGCAGTTCTTC

d_gene: TRBD1
v_gene: TRBV4-1
abundance: -
j_gene: TRBJ1-5
CDR3aa: CASSQDHRGGQPQHF
CDR3nt: TGCGCCAGCAGCCAAGACCACAGGGGCGGTCAGCCCCAGCATTTT

d_gene: -
v_gene: TRBV27
abundance: -
j_gene: TRBJ1-6
CDR3aa: CASSLSFRNSPLHF
CDR3nt: TGTGCCAGCAGTTTATCGTTCAGAAATTCACCCCTCCACTTT

d_gene: -
v_gene: TRBV7-2
abundance: -
j_gene: TRBJ2-7
CDR3aa: CASSRGPSYEQYF
CDR3nt: TGTGCCAGCAGCCGGGGACCTTCCTACGAGCAGTACTTC

d_gene: -
v_gene: TRBV2
abundance: -
j_gene: TRBJ2-3
CDR3aa: CASSEFSRASTDTQYF
CDR3nt: TGTGCCAGCAGTGAATTTTCGCGGGCTAGCACAGATACGCAGTATTTT

d_gene: -
v_gene: TRBV7-2
abundance: -
j_gene: TRBJ2-3
CDR3aa: CASSSSFTDTQYF
CDR3nt: TGTGCCAGCAGCTCCTCATTCACAGATACGCAGTATTTT

d_gene: TRBD2
v_gene: TRBV5-1
abundance: -
j_gene: TRBJ2-3
CDR3aa: CASSFPTSGSTDTQYF
CDR3nt: TGTGCCAGCAGCTTTCCGACTAGCGGCAGCACAGATACGCAGTATTTT

d_gene: -
v_gene: TRBV5-6
abundance: -
j_gene: TRBJ2-7
CDR3aa: CASSLNIYEQYF
CDR3nt: TGTGCCAGCAGCTTAAATATATACGAGCAGTACTTC

d_gene: -
v_gene: TRBV6-5
abundance: once
j_gene: TRBJ2-7
CDR3aa: CASSYSILQDEQYF
CDR3nt: TGTGCCAGCAGTTACTCGATCCTCCAGGACGAGCAGTACTTC

d_gene: -
v_gene: TRBV7-7
abundance: -
j_gene: TRBJ2-7
CDR3aa: CASSFGRGYEQYF
CDR3nt: TGTGCCAGCAGCTTCGGGCGGGGCTACGAGCAGTACTTC

d_gene: -
v_gene: TRBV29-1
abundance: few
j_gene: TRBJ2-7
CDR3aa: CSVARRQNYEQYF
CDR3nt: TGCAGCGTTGCTCGGCGACAAAACTACGAGCAGTACTTC

d_gene: -
v_gene: TRBV7-9
abundance: few
j_gene: TRBJ1-6
CDR3aa: CASSPDPSVGYNSPLHF
CDR3nt: TGTGCCAGCAGCCCAGACCCTTCTGTGGGCTATAATTCACCCCTCCACTTT

d_gene: -
v_gene: TRBV10-3
abundance: -
j_gene: TRBJ1-5
CDR3aa: CAISEDRSNQPQHF
CDR3nt: TGTGCCATCAGTGAAGACAGAAGCAATCAGCCCCAGCATTTT

d_gene: TRBD1
v_gene: TRBV14
abundance: -
j_gene: TRBJ1-2
CDR3aa: CASSQGGQRAGYTF
CDR3nt: TGTGCCAGCAGCCAAGGGGGACAGCGCGCTGGCTACACCTTC